The entry that follows covers one TCR beta chain sequence. This record belongs to a study of blood T cell repertoires in COVID-19. Study-wide background: COVID-19 samples, acute and convalescent, were from the United States, Italy and Spain.

Some clones are missing from TCRdb's copy, which holds only in-frame ones; the method was immunoSEQ multiplex PCR. The data show approximately 90,000 clones, with around three quarters seen just once and approximately 21% held by the top ten. J gave up 4 bases and V 1 base, and 5 bases lay outside the gene matches. This CDR3 contains 15 residues. Germline CDR1 is SGHRS and CDR2 is YFSETQ. The TCR originated in an elderly woman with acute or convalescent COVID-19. The rearrangement links TRBV5-1 to TRBJ2-5; 9 nucleotides match TRBD2. The sample was peripheral blood. The DNA of the CDR3 is TGCGCCAGCAGCTTGTCACTAGCGGGTTTAGAGACCCAGTACTTC. Residues: CASSLSLAGLETQYF.